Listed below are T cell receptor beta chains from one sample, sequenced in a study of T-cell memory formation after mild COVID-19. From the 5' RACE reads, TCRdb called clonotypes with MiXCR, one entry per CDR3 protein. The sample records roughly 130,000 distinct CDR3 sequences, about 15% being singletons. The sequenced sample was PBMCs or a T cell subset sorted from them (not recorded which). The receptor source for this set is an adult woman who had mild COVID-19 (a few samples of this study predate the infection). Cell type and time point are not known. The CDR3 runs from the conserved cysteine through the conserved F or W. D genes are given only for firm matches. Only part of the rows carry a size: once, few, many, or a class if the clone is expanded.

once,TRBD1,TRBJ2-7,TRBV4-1,TGCGCCAGCAGCTCAGGGACAGCGAACGGCGAGCAGTACTTC,CASSSGTANGEQYF
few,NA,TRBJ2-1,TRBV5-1,TGCGCCAGCAGCGTGGAAATCGCCGGGCCGGTAGATGAGCAGTTCTTC,CASSVEIAGPVDEQFF
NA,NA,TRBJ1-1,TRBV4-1,TGCGCCAGCGCCCCAGGGACATCTGACACTGAAGCTTTCTTT,CASAPGTSDTEAFF
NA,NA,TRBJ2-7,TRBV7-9,TGTGCCAGCAGCTTGGCTCCCGGCATTTCCTACGAGCAGTACTTC,CASSLAPGISYEQYF
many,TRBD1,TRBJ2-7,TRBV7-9,TGTGCCAGCAGCTGGGGACAGGGAGCGTCCTACGAGCAGTACTTC,CASSWGQGASYEQYF
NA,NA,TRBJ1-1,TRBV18,TGTGCCAGCTCACCACCGGGAGGTAGCGCTGAAGCTTTCTTT,CASSPPGGSAEAFF
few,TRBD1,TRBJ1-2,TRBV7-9,TGTGCCAGCAGCTTCTCACAACCAAACAGGGGAGGGGGCTACACCTTC,CASSFSQPNRGGGYTF
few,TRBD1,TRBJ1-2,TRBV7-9,TGTGCCAGCAGCTTAACGGGACAGGCCTTCTATGGCTACACCTTC,CASSLTGQAFYGYTF
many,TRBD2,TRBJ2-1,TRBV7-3,TGTGCCAGCAGCTTCGGGGGGGCCGCTTACAATGAGCAGTTCTTC,CASSFGGAAYNEQFF
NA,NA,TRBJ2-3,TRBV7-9,TGTGCCAGCAGCCCACCCGGTCCGTCGCCCCAGGATACGCAGTATTTT,CASSPPGPSPQDTQYF
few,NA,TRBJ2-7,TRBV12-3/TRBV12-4,TGTGCCAGCAGCCACGGACTCGAGCAGTACTTC,CASSHGLEQYF
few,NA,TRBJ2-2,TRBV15,TGTGCCACCAGCAGAGAAGGACAGAATGGTGCCGGGGAGCTGTTTTTT,CATSREGQNGAGELFF
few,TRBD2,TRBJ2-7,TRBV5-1,TGCGCCAGCAGCCGGGACAGGGGGGGACTAGCGGGATCCGAGCAGTACTTC,CASSRDRGGLAGSEQYF
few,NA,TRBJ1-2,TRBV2,TGTGCCAGCAGAAGACTAGCGAGTAACTATGGCTACACCTTC,CASRRLASNYGYTF
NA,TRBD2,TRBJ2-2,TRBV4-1,TGCGCCAGCAGCAAACGGTGGAGCGGGGGGGCCGGCGGGGAGCTGTTTTTT,CASSKRWSGGAGGELFF
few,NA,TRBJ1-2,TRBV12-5,TGTGCTAGTGGTTTAGAACAGATCCTGGGCTACACCTTC,CASGLEQILGYTF
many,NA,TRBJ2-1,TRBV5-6,TGTGCCAGCAGCTTGCAGGGGGGCAATGAGCAGTTCTTC,CASSLQGGNEQFF
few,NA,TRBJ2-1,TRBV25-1,TGTGCCAGCAGTGAATGGAATGAGCAGTTCTTC,CASSEWNEQFF
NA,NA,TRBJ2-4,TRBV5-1,TGCGCCAGCTCCCTCACGGGGCGGGCGAGGAGCCAGGACATTCAGTACTTC,CASSLTGRARSQDIQYF
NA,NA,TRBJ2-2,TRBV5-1,TGCGCCAGCAGGGAGGCGGGCGCCGGGGAGCTGTTTTTT,CASREAGAGELFF
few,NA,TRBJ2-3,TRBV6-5,TGTGCCAGCACCCCTATGAGGGGCGCGGATACGCAGTATTTT,CASTPMRGADTQYF
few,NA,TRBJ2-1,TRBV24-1,TGTGCCACAAGTTCGACCAATGAGCAGTTCTTC,CATSSTNEQFF
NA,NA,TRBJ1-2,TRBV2,TGTGCCAGCAGGGAGCAAAGCCGTGGCTACACCTTC,CASREQSRGYTF
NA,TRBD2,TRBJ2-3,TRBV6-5,TGTGCCAGCAGTTACTTGGCGGGAGGCGGTGATACGCAGTATTTT,CASSYLAGGGDTQYF
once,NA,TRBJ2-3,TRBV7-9,TGTGCCAGCAGCTTATCACAAAGCACAGATACGCAGTATTTT,CASSLSQSTDTQYF
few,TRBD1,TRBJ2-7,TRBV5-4,TGTGCCAGCAGCCGTCGCTTGGCCGGGACAGGGTCCTACGAGCAGTACTTC,CASSRRLAGTGSYEQYF
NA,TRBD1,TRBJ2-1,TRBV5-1,TGCGCCAGCAGCTTGGCGGGACAGGGGGCGCGCAATGAGCAGTTCTTC,CASSLAGQGARNEQFF
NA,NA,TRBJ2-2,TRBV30,TGTGCCTGGAGTTCAGGGTTTGGGACCGGGGAGCTGTTTTTT,CAWSSGFGTGELFF
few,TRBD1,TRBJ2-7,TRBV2,TGTGCCAGCATTAGGGGGCCGGACACCACCTACGAGCAGTACTTC,CASIRGPDTTYEQYF
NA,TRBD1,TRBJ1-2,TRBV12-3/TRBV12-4,TGTGCCAGCAGTTTATTAACAGGGGGTCACTATGGCTACACCTTC,CASSLLTGGHYGYTF
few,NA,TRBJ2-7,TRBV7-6,TGTGCCAGCAGCTTAGAAGGGAGACCTTCACCCTCCTACGAGCAGTACTTC,CASSLEGRPSPSYEQYF
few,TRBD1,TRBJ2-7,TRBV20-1,TGCAGTGAACTGGGACAGGGGTACGAGCAGTACTTC,CSELGQGYEQYF
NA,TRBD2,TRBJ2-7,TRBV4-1,TGCGCCAGCAGCCAAGATGGGAGGGGAAACTACGAGCAGTACTTC,CASSQDGRGNYEQYF
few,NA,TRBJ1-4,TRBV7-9,TGTGCCAGCAGCTTAGTCGTCGTAACGGACCTCTATGAAAAACTGTTTTTT,CASSLVVVTDLYEKLFF
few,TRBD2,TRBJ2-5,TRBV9,TGTGCCAGCGGGGGCTCGCGGGAGGTCCATAGTCACGGGGAGACCCAGTACTTC,CASGGSREVHSHGETQYF
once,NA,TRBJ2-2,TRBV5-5,TGTGCCAGCAGCTTGGAGTCGGACACCGGGGAGCTGTTTTTT,CASSLESDTGELFF
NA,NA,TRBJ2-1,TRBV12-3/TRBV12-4,TGTGCCAGCAGTCAGAAAGGACCCCGATCGGACAATGAGCAGTTCTTC,CASSQKGPRSDNEQFF
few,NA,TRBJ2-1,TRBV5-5,TGTGCCAGCAGCTCGGACAAGGGGGTGCTATACAATGAGCAGTTCTTC,CASSSDKGVLYNEQFF
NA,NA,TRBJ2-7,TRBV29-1,TGCAGCGTTGGGGGGGCCCCAAAATACGAGCAGTACTTC,CSVGGAPKYEQYF
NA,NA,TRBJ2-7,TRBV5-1,TGCGCCAGCAGCCCATCCGGCCCCAGATCCTACGAGCAGTACTTC,CASSPSGPRSYEQYF
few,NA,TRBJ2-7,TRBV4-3,TGCGCCAGCAGCCAAGATGCTTCGGGGACCGAGCAGTACTTC,CASSQDASGTEQYF
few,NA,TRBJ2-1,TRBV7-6,TGTGCCAGCAGCTTTTTGAATCATGAGCAGTTCTTC,CASSFLNHEQFF
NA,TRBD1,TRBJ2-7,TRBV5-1,TGCGCCAGCAGCTTGGGCCCCACAGGGGGGAGCTCCTACGAGCAGTACTTC,CASSLGPTGGSSYEQYF
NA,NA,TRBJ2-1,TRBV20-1,TGCAGTGCTAGAGTGGTTAACTCCTACAATGAGCAGTTCTTC,CSARVVNSYNEQFF
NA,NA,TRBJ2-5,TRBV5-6,TGTGCCAGCAGCTTGCCGGACACTCAAGAGACCCAGTACTTC,CASSLPDTQETQYF
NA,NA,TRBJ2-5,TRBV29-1,TGCAGCGTCGACAGAAGAGAGACCCAGTACTTC,CSVDRRETQYF
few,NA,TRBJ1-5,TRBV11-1,TGTGCCAGCAGCTTACTTCTGGGGCAGCCCCAGCATTTT,CASSLLLGQPQHF
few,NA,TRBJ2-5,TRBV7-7,TGTGCCAGCAGCTCAGGGAGGACAGGTCAAGAGACCCAGTACTTC,CASSSGRTGQETQYF
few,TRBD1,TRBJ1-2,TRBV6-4,TGTGCCAGCACGACCATGCCGGGACAGACCTATGGCTACACCTTC,CASTTMPGQTYGYTF
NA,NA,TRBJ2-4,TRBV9,TGTGCCAGCAGCTCCTCGGGGCTTAGCGGCCAAAACATTCAGTACTTC,CASSSSGLSGQNIQYF
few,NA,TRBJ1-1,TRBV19,TGTGCCAGTATACGACATGGGCCTTTTGAGAGCACTGAAGCTTTCTTT,CASIRHGPFESTEAFF
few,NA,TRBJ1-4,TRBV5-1,TGCGCCAGCAGCTTATTGACAGCAACTAATGAAAAACTGTTTTTT,CASSLLTATNEKLFF
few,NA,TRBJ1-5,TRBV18,TGTGCCAGCTCACCATTTTCAGGGCTCAATCAGCCCCAGCATTTT,CASSPFSGLNQPQHF